The present T cell receptor beta chain was sequenced within a study of OX40 agonist ivuxolimab in advanced cancers. Overall study results and limits: With doses of 0.1-3.0 mg/kg, partial responders showed among the lowest clonal expansion. Expanded clones were, on average, more numerous in CD8+ T cells than in CD4+.

A word on this clone: Its target is unknown.

Generated by immunoSEQ multiplex PCR, the TCRdb table keeps only in-frame clones and is missing some. The sample lists about 50,000 clones; roughly nine tenths were seen once. The source of this sequence is an adult with an advanced solid tumor such as melanoma, head and neck, liver or kidney cancer. The material sequenced was CD4+ or CD8+ T cells sorted from blood, taken in a trial of the OX40 agonist ivuxolimab.

The CDR3, as DNA: TGCGCCAGCAGCCCCGGGTCGGGGGTCACAAAGTACACTGAAGCTTTCTTT. Protein product: CASSPGSGVTKYTEAFF. The chain uses TRBV4-1 and TRBJ1-1, with TRBD1 as a possible D gene (5 bases). This CDR3 has 17 amino acids. The germline V and J ends were trimmed by 4 bases and 3 bases, with 21 bases remaining between them. Germline CDR1 reads MGHRA; CDR2 reads YSYEKL.